The 17 T cell receptor beta chains presented below share a single source sample, sequenced in a study of CD8+ T cells in alopecia areata. Reverse transcription of extracted RNA yielded cDNA, which provided the sequencing template. Sequenced by immunoSEQ multiplex PCR; TCRdb stores in-frame clones only, minus some. The sample lists about 23,000 clones, around 56% seen once, with roughly a third in the top ten. The sample taken for sequencing was NKG2D-high CD8+ T cells sorted from blood. The receptors originated from a human donor with alopecia areata.

The rearrangement links TRBV6-6 to TRBJ2-3; D could derive from TRBD1 or TRBD2 (5 bases each). This CDR3 spans 14 amino acids. The germline V gene encodes CDR1 MNHNY and CDR2 SVGAGI (reference sequence). V was pared by 5 bases and J by 6 bases, with 15 bases between. Written as DNA, the CDR3 is TGTGCCAGCAGTCTAAGTGGGACCCCCGATACGCAGTATTTT. It specifies CASSLSGTPDTQYF.

The sample holds one count of this clone. The V call is TRBV13, the J call TRBJ2-1, with unresolved D. The CDR3 covers 12 residues. From germline, CDR1 is PRHDT and CDR2 FYEKMQ (reference sequence). The V end was cut by 0 bases, the J end by 7 bases, with 4 bases between. The CDR3 protein is CASSLGNNEQFF. CDR3 bases: TGTGCCAGCAGCTTAGGTAATAATGAGCAGTTCTTC.

This chain joins TRBV29-1 and TRBJ1-2; D uncertain. Germline lookup yields CDR1 SQVTM and CDR2 ANQGSEA. There are 15 residues in the CDR3. V lost 3 bases and J 0 bases, leaving 14 bases between the germline ends. CDR3 bases: TGCAGCGTTGATTTGCAGGAAGGGTCTAACTATGGCTACACCTTC. Translating gives CSVDLQEGSNYGYTF. The full variable domain, completed using reference TRBV29-1 and TRBJ1-2, is SAVISQKPSRDICQRGTSLTIQCQVDSQVTMMFWYRQQPGQSLTLIATANQGSEATYESGFVIDKFPISRPNLTFSTLTVSNMSPEDSSIYLCSVDLQEGSNYGYTFGSGTRLTVV.

The rearrangement uses TRBV9 and TRBJ2-1; no definite D call. From germline, CDR1 is SGDLS and CDR2 YYNGEE. V shed 0 bases and J shed 1 base, with 14 bases lying between them. The CDR3 sequence is 17 residues long. The DNA for the CDR3 is TGTGCCAGCAGCGTAGCTGAGGTGCAACATTCCTACAATGAGCAGTTCTTC. It codes for CASSVAEVQHSYNEQFF.

This rearrangement joins TRBV7-9 to TRBJ2-1; no clear D gene. The V gene lost 5 bases and the J gene lost 7 bases, with 6 bases spanning the gap. The V gene's germline CDR1 is SEHNR and CDR2 FQNEAQ (reference sequence). The length of the CDR3 is 11 residues. The CDR3 sequence: CASSHKNEQFF. As DNA, the CDR3 is TGTGCCAGCAGCCACAAGAATGAGCAGTTCTTC.

This clone was picked up a small number of times. J is TRBJ2-2 and V is TRBV28; D might be TRBD1 (6 bases). Germline V gene data show CDR1 as MDHEN and CDR2 as SYDVKM. This CDR3 spans 15 amino acids. Trimming left V 3 bases short and J 3 bases short, with 11 bases between. The CDR3 loop is CASSFQQGDTGELFF. The CDR3 DNA sequence: TGTGCCAGCAGTTTTCAACAGGGAGACACCGGGGAGCTGTTTTTT.

This clone came up once. This rearrangement joins TRBV5-8 to TRBJ2-2; D not certain. CDR3 length: 15 residues. Germline CDR1 SGHTS, CDR2 YDEGEE. V lost 2 bases and J lost 5, with 13 bases in between. The CDR3 here is CASSLGRTETGELFF. In nucleotides, the CDR3 is TGTGCCAGCAGCTTAGGAAGGACCGAAACCGGGGAGCTGTTTTTT.

V and J are TRBV27 and TRBJ2-7; D gene ambiguous. The germline gives CDR1 MNHEY, CDR2 SMNVEV (reference sequence). This CDR3 region has 13 residues. The V and J ends lost 4 bases and 0 bases respectively, with 7 bases between them. The DNA of the CDR3 is TGTGCCAGCAGTTCCGCCCCCTCCTACGAGCAGTACTTC. Protein product: CASSSAPSYEQYF.

The rearrangement uses TRBV6-6 and TRBJ2-5; D gene ambiguous. The CDR3 covers 10 residues. Looked up from germline, CDR1 is MNHNY and CDR2 is SVGAGI (reference sequence). Trimming took 8 bases from V and 2 from J, leaving 3 bases between them. The CDR3 sequence: CASPQETQYF. DNA for the CDR3: TGTGCCAGCCCTCAAGAGACCCAGTACTTC.

This clone is termed medium-sized. The J gene is TRBJ1-1, the V gene TRBV4-1; tentatively, D is TRBD1 (5 bases). CDR1 is MGHRA and CDR2 is YSYEKL in the germline V gene. V lost 4 bases and J lost 4, with 13 bases in between. The CDR3 extends over 14 amino acids. The CDR3 here is CASSPGGGSTEAFF. The CDR3 DNA is TGCGCCAGCAGCCCCGGGGGTGGTAGCACTGAAGCTTTCTTT.

This clone was seen only a few times. V usage is TRBV11-3 and J usage is TRBJ2-1, with 9 bases aligning to TRBD2. CDR1 and CDR2 from the germline V gene are SGHNT and YENEEA. V gave up 5 bases and J gave up 2 bases; unmatched junction bases: 13. This CDR3 spans 18 amino acids. The DNA for the CDR3 is TGTGCCAGCAGCAAGGCCGGAACGGCGGGAGGGCCCTACAATGAGCAGTTCTTC. It specifies CASSKAGTAGGPYNEQFF. The full variable domain, completed using reference TRBV11-3 and TRBJ2-1, is EAGVVQSPRYKIIEKKQPVAFWCNPISGHNTLYWYLQNLGQGPELLIRYENEEAVDDSQLPKDRFSAERLKGVDSTLKIQPAELGDSAVYLCASSKAGTAGGPYNEQFFGPGTRLTVL.

The chain employs TRBV27 and TRBJ1-2; 9 bases match TRBD1. The CDR3 length is 18 residues. Germline V gene data show CDR1 as MNHEY and CDR2 as SMNVEV (reference sequence). With V trimmed by 3 bases and J by 4 bases, 15 bases remained unmatched. The CDR3: CASSFGGGTGLHIYGYTF. The CDR3 DNA reads TGTGCCAGCAGTTTCGGGGGCGGGACAGGGCTACATATCTATGGCTACACCTTC.

The chain recombines TRBV30 with TRBJ2-7, with 8 bases fitting TRBD1. Germline-derived CDR1 and CDR2 are GTSNPN and SVGIG (reference sequence). Losses at the gene ends were 3 bases for V and 9 bases for J; bases not matched to a gene: 7. This CDR3 has 12 residues. CDR3 nucleotide sequence: TGTGCCTGGAGGGAGACAGGGGTTGGGCAGTACTTC. It encodes CAWRETGVGQYF.

This clone was picked up one time. The rearrangement links TRBV27 to TRBJ2-7; no reliable D call. Trimming removed 4 bases at V and 0 bases at J, with 10 bases between. The CDR3 runs 14 residues. Germline V gene lookup returns CDR1 MNHEY and CDR2 SMNVEV (reference sequence). The DNA of the CDR3 is TGTGCCAGCAGTTCCGTCCAAACCTCCTACGAGCAGTACTTC. Residues: CASSSVQTSYEQYF.

V and J are TRBV7-9 and TRBJ2-4, with 9 nucleotides matching TRBD1. The V and J ends lost 3 bases and 1 base, in that order; junction bases with no gene match: 7. CDR3 length: 17 amino acids. Germline-derived CDR1 and CDR2 are SEHNR and FQNEAQ (reference sequence). The CDR3 DNA follows: TGTGCCAGCAGCTTGGGGGGACAGGGTTACGCCAAAAACATTCAGTACTTC. Translated: CASSLGGQGYAKNIQYF.

This clone was seen more than once but under ten times. V gene TRBV4-1 combines with J gene TRBJ1-2; the match to TRBD1 covers 10 bases. Per the germline V gene, CDR1 is MGHRA and CDR2 is YSYEKL. This CDR3 spans 18 amino acids. V shed 0 bases and J 2 bases; nucleotides not matched to a gene: 9. The DNA for the CDR3 is TGCGCCAGCAGCCAAGATAGGGGACAGGGGCTCCGGAACTATGGCTACACCTTC. This encodes CASSQDRGQGLRNYGYTF.

This clone was seen a handful of times. The rearrangement uses TRBV19 and TRBJ2-1, with 11 bases that match TRBD2. V was pared by 8 bases and J by 3 bases, with 6 bases of the junction left unmatched. The germline V gene has CDR1 LNHDA and CDR2 SQIVND (reference sequence). The CDR3 is 15 residues long. The CDR3 sequence is CASAVTSGSYNEQFF. CDR3 bases: TGTGCCAGTGCTGTAACTAGCGGGAGCTACAATGAGCAGTTCTTC.